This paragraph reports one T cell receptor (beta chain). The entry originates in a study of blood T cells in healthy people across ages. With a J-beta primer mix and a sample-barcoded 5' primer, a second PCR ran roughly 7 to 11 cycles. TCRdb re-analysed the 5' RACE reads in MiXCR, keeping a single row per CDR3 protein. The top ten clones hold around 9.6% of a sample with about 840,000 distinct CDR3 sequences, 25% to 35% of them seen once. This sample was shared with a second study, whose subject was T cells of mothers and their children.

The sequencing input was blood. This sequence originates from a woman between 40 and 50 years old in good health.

The CDR3 sequence: CASSSGQKPVREQYF. The CDR3 coding sequence is TGCGCCAGCAGCAGCGGACAGAAGCCTGTTCGCGAGCAGTACTTC. V gene TRBV5-1 combines with J gene TRBJ2-7, with D possibly being TRBD1 (6 bases). With 4 bases removed from V and 6 bases from J, the gap between germline ends came to 20 bases. The CDR3 is made up of 15 amino acids. Germline CDR1 is SGHRS and CDR2 is YFSETQ.